This T cell receptor (beta chain) was recorded in a study of T cells in localized non-small cell lung cancer. Study conclusions and caveats: The study sequenced only one region of the tumor. As a result, intratumor heterogeneity could not be excluded and remains possible. Prolonged overall survival went with higher T cell density in the blood. Uninvolved adjacent lung had the highest recorded T cell clonality, with tumor below it. Appearances in adjacent lung were noted for a median 57 of the top 100 tumor clones.

Worth noting for this clone: Its antigen is as yet unknown. Other DNA sequences in the sample encode the same CDR3.

Germline CDR1 and CDR2: SGHRS and YFSETQ. The CDR3 length is 14 residues. V lost 1 base and J 0 bases, leaving 7 bases between the germline ends. TCRdb's copy holds only in-frame clones and misses some; the assay was immunoSEQ multiplex PCR. This sample yields 32,000 or so clones, of which about 90% are seen a single time; around 4.5% belongs to the top ten. The chain uses TRBV5-1 and TRBJ1-1; no reliable D call. The source of this sequence is a man aged 35-69 years with stage I lung adenocarcinoma. Source: peripheral blood, taken before any cancer treatment. CDR3 DNA: TGCGCCAGCAGCTTGAAAGTGATGAACACTGAAGCTTTCTTT. It codes for CASSLKVMNTEAFF. The variable domain in full, with the rest retrieved from reference TRBV5-1 and TRBJ1-1, is KAGVTQTPRYLIKTRGQQVTLSCSPISGHRSVSWYQQTPGQGLQFLFEYFSETQRNKGNFPGRFSGRQFSNSRSEMNVSTLELGDSALYLCASSLKVMNTEAFFGQGTRLTVV.